Following are 30 T cell receptor beta chains from one sample sequenced in a study of T cell responses to AZD1222 COVID-19 vaccine (dated by TCRdb to the early 2020s). The library was built by means of the immunoSEQ multiplex PCR assay. This is the immuneACCESS table as TCRdb keeps it, with only in-frame sequences that have V and J called. A part of the clones is gone; compared with another copy, unresolved V genes explain less than half, and the rest is unexplained. The sample includes about 120,000 clones, with roughly nine tenths observed a single time. Around 1.7% of the sample is taken by the ten largest. According to the study, the label for this sample's time point signals: baseline before first vaccination. The sequences come from peripheral blood, collected on day 0 of AZD1222 vaccination. The receptors were gathered from an adult in good health.

This chain links TRBV6-5 with TRBJ1-2; no clear D. Germline CDR1 reads MNHEY; CDR2 reads SVGAGI. The V end lost 6 bases, the J end lost 2 bases, and 10 bases lay between the germline ends. This CDR3 contains 13 residues. CDR3 protein: CASSPDGNYGYTF. For the CDR3, the DNA is TGTGCCAGCAGCCCCGACGGGAACTATGGCTACACCTTC.

The chain couples TRBV7-3 to TRBJ2-1; 9 bases line up with TRBD2. V lost 2 bases and J lost 4; bases outside the gene matches: 3. The CDR3 covers 15 residues. From germline, CDR1 is SGHTA and CDR2 FQGTGA. The CDR3 region is CASSLLAGEYNEQFF. CDR3 DNA sequence: TGTGCCAGCAGCTTATTAGCGGGAGAGTACAATGAGCAGTTCTTC.

The chain uses TRBV6-6 and TRBJ1-5; no definite D call. The CDR3 loop spans 14 amino acids. Germline CDR1 reads MNHNY; CDR2 reads SVGAGI (reference sequence). V was clipped by 0 bases and J by 8 bases, with 11 bases between them. The CDR3 here is CASSYSSRYEPQHF. DNA of the CDR3: TGTGCCAGCAGTTACTCGAGCAGGTATGAGCCCCAGCATTTT.

The chain recombines TRBV7-6 with TRBJ2-5; 7 nucleotides line up with TRBD1. Germline CDR1 and CDR2: SGHVS and FNYEAQ. The CDR3 covers 13 residues. V lost 3 bases, J lost 2 bases, and 0 bases stayed unmatched. The CDR3 region has the DNA TGTGCCAGCAGCTTGGGACAGCAAGAGACCCAGTACTTC. Protein sequence: CASSLGQQETQYF.

This chain uses TRBV20-1 with TRBJ1-2, with unresolved D. V lost 6 bases and J lost 8, with 13 bases in between. CDR1 DFQATT and CDR2 SNEGSKA come from the germline V gene (reference sequence). This CDR3 has 11 amino acids. In nucleotides, the CDR3 is TGCAGTGCCCAGGCCCTATGGGGCTACACCTTC. Translation: CSAQALWGYTF.

The J gene is TRBJ1-3, the V gene TRBV7-9; no clear D gene. The CDR3 has 13 residues. The V and J ends lost 6 bases and 4 bases respectively, with 10 bases between them. Germline assignment: CDR1 SEHNR and CDR2 FQNEAQ (reference sequence). CDR3 nucleotide sequence: TGTGCCAGCAGTTTTGGGGAAGGAAACACCATATATTTT. Translating it yields CASSFGEGNTIYF.

The chain links TRBV7-4 to TRBJ1-2; D is possibly TRBD1 (6 bases). Germline values: CDR1 SGHVT, CDR2 SQSDAQ. The V end lost 9 bases, the J end lost 3 bases, and 14 bases lay between the germline ends. This CDR3 has 13 amino acids. The CDR3 loop is CASRIRTDYGYTF. The CDR3 nucleotides read TGTGCCAGTCGTATAAGGACAGACTATGGCTACACCTTC.

The DNA for the CDR3 is TGTGCCAGCAGCTTCCAGGGTAATGCGGAAAAACTGTTTTTT. As protein: CASSFQGNAEKLFF. The chain carries TRBV5-5 and TRBJ1-4; tentatively, D is TRBD1 (5 bases). V dropped 2 bases and J dropped 8 bases, with 13 bases sitting between them. The germline V gene has CDR1 SGHKS and CDR2 YYEKEE (reference sequence). The CDR3 contains 14 residues.

This chain uses TRBV5-4 with TRBJ1-4; TRBD1 matches 9 bases. Germline CDR1 is SGHNT and CDR2 is YYREEE (reference sequence). The CDR3 totals 15 residues. V lost 4 bases, J lost 8 bases, and 9 bases stayed unmatched. The CDR3 spells CASSLRTGDGEKLFF. DNA for the CDR3: TGTGCCAGCAGCCTACGGACAGGGGACGGCGAAAAACTGTTTTTT.

The V and J genes are TRBV18 and TRBJ1-5; D is ambiguous. V was cut by 1 base and J by 4 bases, with 11 bases left in between. CDR1 KGHSH and CDR2 LQKENI come from the germline V gene. The CDR3 covers 15 residues. CDR3: CASSPREAENQPQHF. The CDR3 coding sequence is TGTGCCAGCTCACCACGTGAAGCAGAGAATCAGCCCCAGCATTTT.

This CDR3 is CASSPQAEAEQYV. The DNA of the CDR3 is TGTGCCAGCTCACCACAGGCGGAAGCCGAGCAGTACGTC. The chain joins TRBV18 to TRBJ2-7; D gene unclear. Per the germline V gene, CDR1 is KGHSH and CDR2 is LQKENI. The CDR3 spans 13 residues. Trimming pared 1 base from V and 6 bases from J, leaving 10 bases between.

This clone showed up just once. This chain joins TRBV7-2 and TRBJ1-2; D gene unclear. The V end was cut by 1 base, the J end by 4 bases, with 7 bases between. CDR3 length: 13 amino acids. The germline gives CDR1 SGHTA, CDR2 FQGNSA. The CDR3 nucleotides read TGTGCCAGCAGCTTAGGGCAAATCTATGGCTACACCTTC. It is translated as CASSLGQIYGYTF.

Note on this clone: The sample contains more than one DNA sequence encoding this CDR3. CDR3 nucleotides: TGTGCCAGCAGTTTTAGCAATCAGCCCCAGCATTTT. As protein: CASSFSNQPQHF. V usage is TRBV12-3 or TRBV12-4 and J usage is TRBJ1-5; D call uncertain. The CDR3 is 12 residues long. Trimming removed 3 bases at V and 0 bases at J, with 0 bases between.

This rearrangement joins TRBV6-5 to TRBJ2-7, with D tentatively TRBD1 or TRBD2 (7 bases each). Per the germline V gene, CDR1 is MNHEY and CDR2 is SVGAGI. The V gene lost 6 bases and the J gene lost 5 bases, with 17 bases spanning the gap. CDR3 length: 14 amino acids. The CDR3 DNA is TGTGCCAGCAGGGCAGGGGGGGGCCACCACGAGCAGTACGTC. This translates into CASRAGGGHHEQYV.

This clone was counted once. The gene calls are TRBV7-9 and TRBJ2-7; tentatively, D is TRBD1 (6 bases). The germline V gene encodes CDR1 SEHNR and CDR2 FQNEAQ (reference sequence). V was clipped by 5 bases and J by 0 bases, with 14 bases between them. The CDR3 extends over 15 amino acids. In DNA, the CDR3 is TGTGCCAGCAGCCCCGGACAGTCAATCTCCTACGAGCAGTACGTC. It yields the protein CASSPGQSISYEQYV.

This chain uses TRBV2 with TRBJ2-1; TRBD2 matches 12 bases. Per germline, CDR1 SNHLY and CDR2 FYNNEI. The CDR3 runs to 17 residues. V lost 5 bases, J lost 4 bases, and 9 bases stayed unmatched. CDR3 sequence: CASSFSPGTSGYNEQFF. The CDR3 DNA reads TGTGCCAGCAGTTTCTCCCCCGGGACTAGCGGGTACAATGAGCAGTTCTTC.

This chain connects TRBV6-6 to TRBJ1-1; TRBD1 is a possible D gene (5 bases). Per germline, CDR1 MNHNY and CDR2 SVGAGI (reference sequence). V was clipped by 5 bases and J by 1 base, with 14 bases between them. The CDR3 has 15 residues. CDR3 sequence (DNA): TGTGCCAGCAGTCCCCCGGGACGGAAGAACACTGAAGCTTTCTTT. Its protein is CASSPPGRKNTEAFF.

V and J are TRBV18 and TRBJ1-3; no clear D gene. The CDR3 is 17 residues long. Trimming took off 3 bases at V and 0 bases at J, with 15 bases between the two ends. Germline V gene lookup returns CDR1 KGHSH and CDR2 LQKENI. The CDR3 sequence is CASSPRQVGPSGNTIYF. The CDR3 DNA sequence: TGTGCCAGCTCACCGCGCCAAGTTGGACCCTCTGGAAACACCATATATTTT.

The rearrangement uses TRBV27 and TRBJ2-3; 7 nucleotides match TRBD2. The V and J ends lost 3 bases and 0 bases, in that order; junction bases with no gene match: 9. CDR1 is MNHEY and CDR2 is SMNVEV in the germline V gene (reference sequence). This CDR3 is built from 17 residues. CDR3 nucleotide sequence: TGTGCCAGCAGTTTCCCCGTGGCTAGCGGAAGCACAGATACGCAGTATTTT. Translating gives CASSFPVASGSTDTQYF.

The V gene is TRBV6-1, the J gene TRBJ2-2, with D unclear. Germline V gene data show CDR1 as MNHNS and CDR2 as SASEGT. This CDR3 has 15 amino acids. Trimming pared 0 bases from V and 3 bases from J, leaving 8 bases between. The CDR3 here is CASSEAPGYTGELFF. Here the CDR3 DNA reads TGTGCCAGCAGTGAAGCGCCCGGGTACACCGGGGAGCTGTTTTTT.

The chain uses TRBV4-1 and TRBJ1-5; no clear D gene. The germline gives CDR1 MGHRA, CDR2 YSYEKL. Trimming removed 0 bases from V and 5 bases from J, with 8 bases in between. The CDR3 covers 14 residues. CDR3 sequence: CASSQELRDQPQHF. The CDR3 DNA reads TGCGCCAGCAGCCAAGAGTTACGGGATCAGCCCCAGCATTTT.

This clone was counted only a few times. V usage is TRBV27 and J usage is TRBJ1-1, with 9 bases lining up with TRBD1. Unmatched junction bases numbered 6, after V lost 6 bases and J lost 4 bases. The CDR3 totals 14 residues. The germline V gene has CDR1 MNHEY and CDR2 SMNVEV (reference sequence). CDR3 residues: CASRLTGGGTEAFF. The CDR3 DNA sequence: TGTGCCAGCAGACTGACAGGGGGGGGCACTGAAGCTTTCTTT.

The chain links TRBV19 to TRBJ1-5; 9 bases agree with TRBD1. CDR3 length equals 17 residues. Losses at the gene ends were 5 bases for V and 0 bases for J; bases not matched to a gene: 8. The V gene's germline CDR1 is LNHDA and CDR2 SQIVND (reference sequence). As DNA, the CDR3 is TGTGCCAGTAGTGACAGGGGGTTCACCTATAGCAATCAGCCCCAGCATTTT. It codes for CASSDRGFTYSNQPQHF.

The rearrangement links TRBV5-1 to TRBJ1-6; possibly TRBD1 for D (6 bases). Looked up from germline, CDR1 is SGHRS and CDR2 is YFSETQ. The germline V and J ends were trimmed by 0 bases and 10 bases, with 17 bases remaining between them. The CDR3 has 16 amino acids. This CDR3 is CASSLAGAQIHSPLHF. The CDR3 DNA follows: TGCGCCAGCAGCTTGGCGGGGGCTCAAATCCACTCACCCCTCCACTTT.

The chain uses TRBV12-3 or TRBV12-4 and TRBJ2-1, with 7 bases that match TRBD1. V lost 1 base to trimming and J lost 11 bases; unmatched junction nucleotides: 2. CDR3 length: 12 residues. CDR3 residues: CASSLGGQKQFF. The CDR3 bases are TGTGCCAGCAGTTTAGGGGGACAGAAGCAGTTCTTC.

V gene TRBV6-5 combines with J gene TRBJ1-5; D unresolved. CDR3 length: 13 residues. The V and J ends lost 1 base and 6 bases respectively, with 7 bases between them. Germline loops: CDR1 MNHEY, CDR2 SVGAGI. This CDR3 is CASSYWEGQPQHF. The CDR3 nucleotides are TGTGCCAGCAGTTACTGGGAAGGTCAGCCCCAGCATTTT.

The gene calls are TRBV5-8 and TRBJ1-5; 7 bases agree with TRBD1. This CDR3 is 16 amino acids long. Germline V CDR1 and CDR2: SGHTS, YDEGEE. Unmatched junction bases numbered 9, after V lost 4 bases and J lost 2 bases. CDR3 protein: CASSPNTGVGNQPQHF. CDR3 in DNA: TGTGCCAGCAGCCCCAATACAGGGGTGGGCAATCAGCCCCAGCATTTT.

The V call is TRBV2, the J call TRBJ1-5; 12 nucleotides align to TRBD1. V was clipped by 8 bases and J by 5 bases; unmatched bases: 4. This CDR3 region has 14 residues. Germline V gene lookup returns CDR1 SNHLY and CDR2 FYNNEI. The CDR3 DNA sequence: TGTGCCAGCGGGACAGGGGGCCTGCATCAGCCCCAGCATTTT. It specifies CASGTGGLHQPQHF.

CDR3: CASSQFLKDANTEAFF. The CDR3 DNA reads as TGTGCCAGCAGCCAATTTCTCAAGGACGCGAACACTGAAGCTTTCTTT. The chain carries TRBV3-1 (or the pseudogene TRBV3-2) and TRBJ1-1; D gene unclear. The V gene's germline CDR1 is LGHDT and CDR2 YNNKEL (reference sequence). Trimming took 2 bases from V and 1 from J, leaving 14 bases between them. The CDR3 covers 16 residues.

The CDR3 loop reads CASSWQGAENTGELFF. CDR3 nucleotides: TGCGCCAGCAGCTGGCAGGGGGCTGAGAACACCGGGGAGCTGTTTTTT. The chain combines TRBV5-1 with TRBJ2-2; 8 nucleotides match TRBD1. The CDR3 extends over 16 amino acids. J was trimmed by 1 base and V by 3 bases; bases with no gene match: 5. The germline V gene encodes CDR1 SGHRS and CDR2 YFSETQ.